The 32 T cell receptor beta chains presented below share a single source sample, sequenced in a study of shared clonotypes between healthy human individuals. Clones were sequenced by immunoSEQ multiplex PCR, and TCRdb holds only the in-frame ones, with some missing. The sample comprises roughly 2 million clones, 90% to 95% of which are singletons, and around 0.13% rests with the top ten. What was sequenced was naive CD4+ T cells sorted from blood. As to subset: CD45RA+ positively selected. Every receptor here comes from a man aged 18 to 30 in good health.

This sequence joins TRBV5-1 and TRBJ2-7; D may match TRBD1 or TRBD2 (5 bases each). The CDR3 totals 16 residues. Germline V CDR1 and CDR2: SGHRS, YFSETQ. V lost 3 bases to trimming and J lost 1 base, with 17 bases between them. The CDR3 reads CASSYQAGAWSYEQYF. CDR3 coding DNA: TGCGCCAGCAGCTACCAGGCCGGGGCCTGGTCCTACGAGCAGTACTTC.

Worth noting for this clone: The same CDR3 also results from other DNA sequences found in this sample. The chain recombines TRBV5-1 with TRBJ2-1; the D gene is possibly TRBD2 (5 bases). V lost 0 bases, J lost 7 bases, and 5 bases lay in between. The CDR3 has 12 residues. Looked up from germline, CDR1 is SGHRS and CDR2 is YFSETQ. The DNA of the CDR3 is TGCGCCAGCAGCTTGGCGGGGAATGAGCAGTTCTTC. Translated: CASSLAGNEQFF.

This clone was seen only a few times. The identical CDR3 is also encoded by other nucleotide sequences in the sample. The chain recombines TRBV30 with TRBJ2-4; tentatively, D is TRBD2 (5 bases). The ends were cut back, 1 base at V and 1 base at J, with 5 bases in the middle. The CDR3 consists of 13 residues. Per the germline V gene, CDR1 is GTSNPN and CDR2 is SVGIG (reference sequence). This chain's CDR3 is CAWSGGAKNIQYF. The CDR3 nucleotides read TGTGCCTGGAGTGGAGGGGCCAAAAACATTCAGTACTTC.

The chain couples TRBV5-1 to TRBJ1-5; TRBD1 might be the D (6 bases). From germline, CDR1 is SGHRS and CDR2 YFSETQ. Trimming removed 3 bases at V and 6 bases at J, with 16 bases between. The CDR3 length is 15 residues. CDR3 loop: CASSSSPGQGQPQHF. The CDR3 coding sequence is TGCGCCAGCAGCTCGTCTCCGGGACAAGGTCAGCCCCAGCATTTT.

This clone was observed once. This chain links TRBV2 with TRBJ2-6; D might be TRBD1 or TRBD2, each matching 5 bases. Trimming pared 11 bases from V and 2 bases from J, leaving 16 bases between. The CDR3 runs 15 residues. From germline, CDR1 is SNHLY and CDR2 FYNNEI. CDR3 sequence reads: CAHTPGQAGANVLTF. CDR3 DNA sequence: TGTGCCCACACGCCGGGGCAGGCTGGGGCCAACGTCCTGACTTTC.

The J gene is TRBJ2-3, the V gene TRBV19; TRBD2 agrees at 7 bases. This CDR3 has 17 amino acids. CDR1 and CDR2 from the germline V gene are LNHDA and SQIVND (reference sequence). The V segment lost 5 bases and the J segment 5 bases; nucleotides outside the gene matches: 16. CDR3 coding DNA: TGTGCCAGTAGTGTCTTACCCCGGGCTAGCGGTCTAGATACGCAGTATTTT. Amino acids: CASSVLPRASGLDTQYF.

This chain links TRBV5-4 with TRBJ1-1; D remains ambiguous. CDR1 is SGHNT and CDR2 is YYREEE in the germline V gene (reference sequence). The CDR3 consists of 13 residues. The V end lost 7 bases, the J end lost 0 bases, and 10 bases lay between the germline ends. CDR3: CASRTDLNTEAFF. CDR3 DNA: TGTGCCAGCCGGACGGATCTGAACACTGAAGCTTTCTTT.

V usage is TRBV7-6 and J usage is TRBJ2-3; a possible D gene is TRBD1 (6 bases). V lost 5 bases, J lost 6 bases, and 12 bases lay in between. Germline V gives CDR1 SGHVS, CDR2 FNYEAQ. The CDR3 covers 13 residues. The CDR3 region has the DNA TGTGCCAGCAGCCTGGGGGCCCGGGATACGCAGTATTTT. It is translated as CASSLGARDTQYF.

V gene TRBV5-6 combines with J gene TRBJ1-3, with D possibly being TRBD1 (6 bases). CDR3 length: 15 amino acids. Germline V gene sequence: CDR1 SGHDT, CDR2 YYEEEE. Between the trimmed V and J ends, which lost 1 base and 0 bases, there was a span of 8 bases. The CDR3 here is CASSLRGVSGNTIYF. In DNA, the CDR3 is TGTGCCAGCAGCTTGAGGGGGGTCTCTGGAAACACCATATATTTT.

Written as DNA, the CDR3 is TGTGCCAGCAGTGGCAAAGGGGCGAGGTCAAGTGATGGCTACACCTTC. Protein sequence: CASSGKGARSSDGYTF. V usage is TRBV28 and J usage is TRBJ1-2; tentatively, D is TRBD1 (5 bases). Germline CDR1 and CDR2: MDHEN and SYDVKM. Trimming removed 5 bases from V and 6 bases from J, with 22 bases in between. The CDR3 loop spans 16 amino acids.

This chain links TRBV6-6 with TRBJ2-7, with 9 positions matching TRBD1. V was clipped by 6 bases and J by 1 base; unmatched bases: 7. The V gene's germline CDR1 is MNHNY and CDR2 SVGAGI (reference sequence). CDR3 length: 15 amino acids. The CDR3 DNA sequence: TGTGCCAGCAGCACCGGACAGGGGAAGTCCTACGAGCAGTACTTC. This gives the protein CASSTGQGKSYEQYF.

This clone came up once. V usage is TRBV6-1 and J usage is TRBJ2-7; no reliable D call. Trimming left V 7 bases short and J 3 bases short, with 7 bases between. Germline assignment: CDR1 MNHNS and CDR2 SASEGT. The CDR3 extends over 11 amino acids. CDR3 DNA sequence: TGTGCCAGCACGTGGGGCTACGAGCAGTACTTC. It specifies CASTWGYEQYF.

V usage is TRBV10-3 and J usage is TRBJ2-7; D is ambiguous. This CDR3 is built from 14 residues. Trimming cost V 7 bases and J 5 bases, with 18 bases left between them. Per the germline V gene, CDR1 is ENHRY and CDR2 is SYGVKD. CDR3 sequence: CAIKTGGVANEQYF. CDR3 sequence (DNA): TGTGCCATCAAAACGGGTGGGGTAGCCAACGAGCAGTACTTC.

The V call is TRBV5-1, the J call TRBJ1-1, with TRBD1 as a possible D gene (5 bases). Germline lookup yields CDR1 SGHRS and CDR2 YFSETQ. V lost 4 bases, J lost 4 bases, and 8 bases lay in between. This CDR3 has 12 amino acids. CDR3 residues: CASSQGVTEAFF. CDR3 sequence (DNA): TGCGCCAGCAGCCAAGGGGTCACTGAAGCTTTCTTT.

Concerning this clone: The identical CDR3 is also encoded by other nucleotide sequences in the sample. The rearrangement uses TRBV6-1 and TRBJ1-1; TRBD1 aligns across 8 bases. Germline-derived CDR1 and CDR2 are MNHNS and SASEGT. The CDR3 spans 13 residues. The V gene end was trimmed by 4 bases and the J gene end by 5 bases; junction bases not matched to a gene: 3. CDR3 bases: TGTGCCAGCAGTGGCCAGGGGGCTACTGAAGCTTTCTTT. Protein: CASSGQGATEAFF.

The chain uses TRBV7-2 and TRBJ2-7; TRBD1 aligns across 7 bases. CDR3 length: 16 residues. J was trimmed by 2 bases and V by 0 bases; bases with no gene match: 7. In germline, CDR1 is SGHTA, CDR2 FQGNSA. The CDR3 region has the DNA TGTGCCAGCAGCTTAGCGCCACCGGGACAGCCCTACGAGCAGTACTTC. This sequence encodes CASSLAPPGQPYEQYF.

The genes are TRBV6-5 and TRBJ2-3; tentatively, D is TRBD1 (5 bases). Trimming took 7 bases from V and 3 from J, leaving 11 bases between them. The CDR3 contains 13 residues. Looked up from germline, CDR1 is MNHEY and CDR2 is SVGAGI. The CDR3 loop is CASTRDGTDTQYF. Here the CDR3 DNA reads TGTGCCAGCACCAGGGATGGAACAGATACGCAGTATTTT.

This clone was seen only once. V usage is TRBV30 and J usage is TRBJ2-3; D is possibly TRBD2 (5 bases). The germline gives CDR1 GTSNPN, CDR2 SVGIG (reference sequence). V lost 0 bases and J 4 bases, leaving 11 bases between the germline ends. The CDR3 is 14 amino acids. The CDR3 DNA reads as TGTGCCTGGAGTGTACTAGGTTTTTCAGATACGCAGTATTTT. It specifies CAWSVLGFSDTQYF.

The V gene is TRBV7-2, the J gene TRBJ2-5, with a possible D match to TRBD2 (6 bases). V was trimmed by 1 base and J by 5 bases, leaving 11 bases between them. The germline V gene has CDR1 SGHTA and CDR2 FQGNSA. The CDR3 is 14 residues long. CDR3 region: CASSLEGGVETQYF. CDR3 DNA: TGTGCCAGCAGCTTAGAGGGCGGGGTCGAGACCCAGTACTTC. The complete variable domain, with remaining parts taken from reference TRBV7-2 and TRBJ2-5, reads GAGVSQSPSNKVTEKGKDVELRCDPISGHTALYWYRQSLGQGLEFLIYFQGNSAPDKSGLPSDRFSAERTGGSVSTLTIQRTQQEDSAVYLCASSLEGGVETQYFGPGTRLLVL.

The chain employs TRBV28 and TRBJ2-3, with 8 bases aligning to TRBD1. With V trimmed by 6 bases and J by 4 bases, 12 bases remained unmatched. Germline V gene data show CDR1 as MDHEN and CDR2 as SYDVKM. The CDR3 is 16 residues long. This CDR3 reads CASSPPGQGRSDTQYF. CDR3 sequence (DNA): TGTGCCAGCAGCCCCCCCGGACAGGGTAGGTCAGATACGCAGTATTTT.

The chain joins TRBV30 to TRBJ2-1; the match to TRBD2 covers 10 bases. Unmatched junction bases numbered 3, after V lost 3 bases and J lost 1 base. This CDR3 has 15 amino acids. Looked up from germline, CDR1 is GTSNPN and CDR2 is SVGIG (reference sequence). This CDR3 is CAWSFSGGSYNEQFF. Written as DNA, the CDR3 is TGTGCCTGGAGCTTTAGCGGGGGGTCCTACAATGAGCAGTTCTTC.

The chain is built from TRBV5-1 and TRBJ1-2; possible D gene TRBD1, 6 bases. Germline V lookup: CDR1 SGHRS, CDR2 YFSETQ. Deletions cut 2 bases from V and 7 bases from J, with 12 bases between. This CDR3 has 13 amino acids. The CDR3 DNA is TGCGCCAGCAGCTTAACCAACAGGGTTGGCTACACCTTC. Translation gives CASSLTNRVGYTF.

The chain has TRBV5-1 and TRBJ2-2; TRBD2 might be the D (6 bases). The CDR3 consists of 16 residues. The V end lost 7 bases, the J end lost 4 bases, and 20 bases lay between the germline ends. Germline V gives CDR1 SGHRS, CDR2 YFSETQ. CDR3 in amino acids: CASRPTGLQTTGELFF. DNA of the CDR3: TGCGCCAGCCGCCCTACGGGACTTCAAACCACCGGGGAGCTGTTTTTT.

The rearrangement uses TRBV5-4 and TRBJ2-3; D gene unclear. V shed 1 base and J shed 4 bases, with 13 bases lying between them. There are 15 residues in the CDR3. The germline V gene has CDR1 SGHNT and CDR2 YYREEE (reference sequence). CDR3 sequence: CASSLRGRTPDTQYF. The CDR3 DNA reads TGTGCCAGCAGCTTGCGCGGCAGGACCCCAGATACGCAGTATTTT. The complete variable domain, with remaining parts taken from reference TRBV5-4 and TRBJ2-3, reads ETGVTQSPTHLIKTRGQQVTLRCSSQSGHNTVSWYQQALGQGPQFIFQYYREEENGRGNFPPRFSGLQFPNYSSELNVNALELDDSALYLCASSLRGRTPDTQYFGPGTRLTVL.

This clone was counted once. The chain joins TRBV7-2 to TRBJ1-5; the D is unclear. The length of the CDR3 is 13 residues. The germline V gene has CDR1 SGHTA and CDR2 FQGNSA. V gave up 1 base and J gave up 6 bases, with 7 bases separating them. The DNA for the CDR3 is TGTGCCAGCAGCTTAGAATCGGGTCAGCCCCAGCATTTT. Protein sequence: CASSLESGQPQHF.

The CDR3 region has the DNA TGTGCCTGGACCCGAGGAGATGAAAAACTGTTTTTT. Protein product: CAWTRGDEKLFF. The rearrangement links TRBV30 to TRBJ1-4; D remains unclear. Per the germline V gene, CDR1 is GTSNPN and CDR2 is SVGIG (reference sequence). This CDR3 comprises 12 residues. V was shortened by 4 bases and J by 6 bases, with 9 bases between the two germline ends.

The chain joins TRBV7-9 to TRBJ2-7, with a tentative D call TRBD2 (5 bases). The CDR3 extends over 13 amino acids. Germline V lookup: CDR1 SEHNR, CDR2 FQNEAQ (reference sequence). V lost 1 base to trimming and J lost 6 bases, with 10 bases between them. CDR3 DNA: TGTGCCAGCAGCTTAGGTCCGGGGTCCGAGCAGTACTTC. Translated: CASSLGPGSEQYF.

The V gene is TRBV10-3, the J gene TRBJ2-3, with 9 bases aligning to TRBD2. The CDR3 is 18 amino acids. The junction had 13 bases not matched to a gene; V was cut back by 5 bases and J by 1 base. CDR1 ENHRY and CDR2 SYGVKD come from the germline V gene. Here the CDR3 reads CAISQTKASGVRTDTQYF. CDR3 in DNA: TGTGCCATCAGTCAAACCAAGGCTAGCGGGGTGCGCACAGATACGCAGTATTTT.

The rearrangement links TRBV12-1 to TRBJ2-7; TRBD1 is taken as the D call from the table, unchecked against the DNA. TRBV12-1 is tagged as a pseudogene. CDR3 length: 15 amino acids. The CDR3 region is CASSSRTGEEYEQYF. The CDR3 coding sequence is TGTGCCAGCAGCTCCCGGACAGGGGAGGAATACGAGCAGTACTTC.

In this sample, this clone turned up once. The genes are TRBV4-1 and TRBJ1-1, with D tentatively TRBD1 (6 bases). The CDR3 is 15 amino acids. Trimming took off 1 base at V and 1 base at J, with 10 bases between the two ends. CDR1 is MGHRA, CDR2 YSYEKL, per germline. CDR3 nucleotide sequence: TGCGCCAGCAGCCAAGTTCCGGGACAGAACACTGAAGCTTTCTTT. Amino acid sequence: CASSQVPGQNTEAFF.

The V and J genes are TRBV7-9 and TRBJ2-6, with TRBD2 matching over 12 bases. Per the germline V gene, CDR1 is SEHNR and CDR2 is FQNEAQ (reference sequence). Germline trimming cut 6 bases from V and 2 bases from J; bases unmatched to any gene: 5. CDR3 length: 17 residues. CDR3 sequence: CASSSTSGRTGANVLTF. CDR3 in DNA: TGTGCCAGCAGTTCGACTAGCGGGAGAACTGGGGCCAACGTCCTGACTTTC.

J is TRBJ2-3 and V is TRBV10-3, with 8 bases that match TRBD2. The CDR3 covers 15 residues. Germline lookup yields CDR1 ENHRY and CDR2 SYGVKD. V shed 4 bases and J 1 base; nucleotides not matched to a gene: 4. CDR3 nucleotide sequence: TGTGCCATCAGTGGTAGCGGGGCCCGCACAGATACGCAGTATTTT. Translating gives CAISGSGARTDTQYF.